Listed below are T cell receptor beta chains from one sample, sequenced in a study of CD8+CD57+ T cells in acquired aplastic anemia. From the reads, TCRdb called clonotypes with MiXCR, one entry per CDR3 protein. The data show more than 250,000 distinct CDR3 sequences, 82% seen once. Specimen: sorted CD4+, CD8+, or CD8+CD57+ T cells (not recorded which) from PBMCs. The receptors originated from a human donor with aplastic anemia. The CDR3 runs from the conserved cysteine through the conserved F or W. D genes are given only for firm matches. The size of a clone is reported for some rows only, either as once, few or many, or as a class for expanded clones.

abundance: .
d_gene: .
v_gene: TRBV19
j_gene: TRBJ1-6
CDR3nt: TGTGCCAGTAGTATTCTTGGCAGGACGCGAAATTCACCCCTCCACTTT
CDR3aa: CASSILGRTRNSPLHF

abundance: once
d_gene: TRBD1
v_gene: TRBV2
j_gene: TRBJ1-5
CDR3nt: TGTGCCAGCAGTGAAGGCAGGGGGAGCAATCAGCCCCAGCATTTT
CDR3aa: CASSEGRGSNQPQHF

abundance: .
d_gene: .
v_gene: TRBV4-3
j_gene: TRBJ2-1
CDR3nt: TGCGCCAGCAACTTATCCCCGAGGAATGAGCAGTTCTTC
CDR3aa: CASNLSPRNEQFF

abundance: .
d_gene: .
v_gene: TRBV2
j_gene: TRBJ2-3
CDR3nt: TGTGCCAGCAGCTTCGGGGGAGGTCCCAGTAACGAGTATTTT
CDR3aa: CASSFGGGPSNEYF

abundance: few
d_gene: .
v_gene: TRBV10-3
j_gene: TRBJ2-3
CDR3nt: TGTGCCATCAGTGAGGGGGCTTCCACAGATACGCAGTATTTT
CDR3aa: CAISEGASTDTQYF

abundance: .
d_gene: .
v_gene: TRBV7-9
j_gene: TRBJ2-1
CDR3nt: .
CDR3aa: CASSLYICSAEGLAATYNEQFF

abundance: few
d_gene: TRBD2
v_gene: TRBV11-1
j_gene: TRBJ2-5
CDR3nt: TGTGCCAGCAGCTTACCTATGACTAGCGGGAGGGATGAGACCCAGTACTTC
CDR3aa: CASSLPMTSGRDETQYF

abundance: .
d_gene: .
v_gene: TRBV10-2
j_gene: TRBJ2-5
CDR3nt: TGCGCCAGCGCACACGGGAAAGAGACCCAGTACTTC
CDR3aa: CASAHGKETQYF

abundance: .
d_gene: .
v_gene: TRBV9
j_gene: TRBJ2-3
CDR3nt: TGTGCCAGCGGGGACGGGGGCACAGATACGCCGTATTATTTT
CDR3aa: CASGDGGTDTPYYF

abundance: many
d_gene: .
v_gene: TRBV5-4
j_gene: TRBJ1-1
CDR3nt: TGTGCCAGCAGCTTTACTAGCGGGAGTGAAGCTTTCTTT
CDR3aa: CASSFTSGSEAFF

abundance: once
d_gene: .
v_gene: TRBV2
j_gene: TRBJ1-6
CDR3nt: TGTGCCAGCAGTGGGGGGACGGCGCATAATTCACCCCTCCACTTT
CDR3aa: CASSGGTAHNSPLHF

abundance: .
d_gene: .
v_gene: TRBV2
j_gene: TRBJ2-3
CDR3nt: TGTGCCAGCGGGGACGCTGGCACAGATACGCAGTCTTTT
CDR3aa: CASGDAGTDTQSF

abundance: .
d_gene: TRBD1
v_gene: TRBV20-1
j_gene: TRBJ2-7
CDR3nt: TGCAGCGTGGCCGACAGGGCGAAGCCTAACGAGCAGTACTTC
CDR3aa: CSVADRAKPNEQYF

abundance: .
d_gene: .
v_gene: TRBV5-6
j_gene: TRBJ2-7
CDR3nt: TGCGCCAGCAGCTTGGGGGCGGGGTCGGACAATGAGCAGTACTTC
CDR3aa: CASSLGAGSDNEQYF

abundance: .
d_gene: .
v_gene: TRBV2
j_gene: TRBJ1-5
CDR3nt: TGTGCCAGCAGGGACTCGTGCAGCAATCAGCCCCAGCATTTT
CDR3aa: CASRDSCSNQPQHF

abundance: .
d_gene: .
v_gene: TRBV9
j_gene: TRBJ2-5
CDR3nt: TGTGCCAGCAGCGGAGGCAGGGGAGGAGGCAACACCTACTTC
CDR3aa: CASSGGRGGGNTYF

abundance: .
d_gene: .
v_gene: TRBV7-9
j_gene: TRBJ2-3
CDR3nt: TGTGCCAGCAGCTCAGGGAGAAGGTATCACACAGATACGCAGTATTTT
CDR3aa: CASSSGRRYHTDTQYF

abundance: .
d_gene: .
v_gene: TRBV6-1
j_gene: TRBJ2-3
CDR3nt: TGTGCCAGCAGTCGGGCGACTAGCACAGATACGCAGTATTTT
CDR3aa: CASSRATSTDTQYF

abundance: .
d_gene: .
v_gene: TRBV24-1
j_gene: TRBJ2-2
CDR3nt: TGTGCCACCTTGGAATTGGACACCGGGGAGCTGTTCTTC
CDR3aa: CATLELDTGELFF

abundance: few
d_gene: .
v_gene: TRBV7-2
j_gene: TRBJ1-1
CDR3nt: TGTGCCAGCAGCTTAGATCTGGGTGGCGACACTGAAGCTTTCTTT
CDR3aa: CASSLDLGGDTEAFF

abundance: .
d_gene: .
v_gene: TRBV7-9
j_gene: TRBJ1-1
CDR3nt: TGTGCCAGCAGCTTCGTAGTGGGAACGACCTACGAGCAGTTCTTT
CDR3aa: CASSFVVGTTYEQFF

abundance: once
d_gene: TRBD1
v_gene: TRBV6-1
j_gene: TRBJ1-2
CDR3nt: TGTGCCAGCAAGTTCACAGGGGAGGACTACGAGCAGATCGGCTATGGCTACACCTTC
CDR3aa: CASKFTGEDYEQIGYGYTF

abundance: .
d_gene: TRBD2
v_gene: TRBV7-2
j_gene: TRBJ2-1
CDR3nt: TGTGCCAGCAGCAGTCTAGCGGGGGGGCTGGATGAGAAGTTCTTC
CDR3aa: CASSSLAGGLDEKFF

abundance: .
d_gene: .
v_gene: TRBV9
j_gene: TRBJ2-7
CDR3nt: TGTGCCAGCAGCGTAGAGGACTATCCCCTGGTGAACAACGAGCAGTACTTC
CDR3aa: CASSVEDYPLVNNEQYF

abundance: .
d_gene: .
v_gene: TRBV9
j_gene: TRBJ1-5
CDR3nt: TGTGCCAGCAGCGCACGGTACAGGGAACGAGACGGGGATTTT
CDR3aa: CASSARYRERDGDF

abundance: .
d_gene: .
v_gene: TRBV15
j_gene: TRBJ2-7
CDR3nt: TGTGCCAGCAGTCCCCGGGACTTCTGCTACGAGCAGTACTTC
CDR3aa: CASSPRDFCYEQYF

abundance: many
d_gene: .
v_gene: TRBV4-3
j_gene: TRBJ2-4
CDR3nt: TGCGCCAGCAGCAAGGAGTCTAGCCACCTAAACATTCAGTACTTC
CDR3aa: CASSKESSHLNIQYF

abundance: .
d_gene: .
v_gene: TRBV7-9
j_gene: TRBJ1-5
CDR3nt: TGTGCCAGCAGCCATACACGGACTCAGACCCATGGTTTC
CDR3aa: CASSHTRTQTHGF

abundance: .
d_gene: .
v_gene: TRBV19
j_gene: TRBJ2-7
CDR3nt: TGTGCCAGTAGCATGGGGGGTGGTGCCTACGAGCAGTACTTC
CDR3aa: CASSMGGGAYEQYF

abundance: .
d_gene: .
v_gene: TRBV10-2
j_gene: TRBJ2-7
CDR3nt: TGTGCCAGCAGTTATCCGGGAGACGAGCAGTACTTC
CDR3aa: CASSYPGDEQYF

abundance: .
d_gene: .
v_gene: TRBV20-1
j_gene: TRBJ2-1
CDR3nt: TGCAGTGTTTCGTCTAGCGCGGCTTACAATGAGCAGTTCTTC
CDR3aa: CSVSSSAAYNEQFF

abundance: .
d_gene: .
v_gene: TRBV6-2/TRBV6-3
j_gene: TRBJ2-3
CDR3nt: TGTGCCAGCAGTTACGGGTGGAGCTATACGCAGTATTTC
CDR3aa: CASSYGWSYTQYF

abundance: .
d_gene: .
v_gene: TRBV7-8
j_gene: TRBJ2-1
CDR3nt: TGTGCCAGCAGCTTAGCGGCATGGGCCAATAAGCAGCTCTTC
CDR3aa: CASSLAAWANKQLF

abundance: .
d_gene: .
v_gene: TRBV2
j_gene: TRBJ2-1
CDR3nt: TGTGCCAGCGGGTACGTGGGCACAGATAAGCGGTTCTTC
CDR3aa: CASGYVGTDKRFF

abundance: .
d_gene: .
v_gene: TRBV7-8
j_gene: TRBJ2-6
CDR3nt: TGTGCCAGCAGCTTAGCGGGTGGTTACGATACCCACGACCTGACTTTC
CDR3aa: CASSLAGGYDTHDLTF